This T cell receptor (beta chain) was sequenced during a study of cytomegalovirus exposure and HLA in healthy donors. PCR primers comprised 60 Vbeta and 13 Jbeta primers. TCRdb's table, derived via immunoSEQ multiplex PCR, lists solely in-frame clones and lacks some. The sample shows 150,000 to 200,000 clones, roughly four fifths of them seen only once. Study outcomes and limitations: Being indistinguishable, some V segments were excluded, TRBV6-2 and TRBV6-3 among them. When a later analysis was performed, an Asian-associated ancestry cluster reportedly had fewer N-insertions than the roughly 690-donor mean.

Germline CDR1 reads SGDLS; CDR2 reads YYNGEE. Trimming took 3 bases from V and 5 from J; bases not matched to a gene: 2. This CDR3 is built from 14 residues. In regard to this clone: What it binds is not known.

Material for sequencing was PBMCs. This TCR derives from a man younger than 45 in good health and CMV-seronegative. The V and J genes are TRBV9 and TRBJ2-5, with 12 positions matching TRBD2. Here the CDR3 reads CASSASGRGETQYF. In nucleotides, the CDR3 is TGTGCCAGCAGCGCTAGCGGGAGGGGGGAGACCCAGTACTTC.